The 27 T cell receptor beta chains below all came from one sample that was sequenced in a study of T cell repertoires in cytomegalovirus infection. No antigens are known for them. In TCRdb, the reads were re-called with MiXCR into one record per CDR3 protein. The sample records approximately 770,000 distinct CDR3 sequences, roughly 28% being singletons. The source material was cultured CD8+ T cells from PBMCs, sampled from culture after CMV antigen stimulation. These receptors were obtained from a human donor in good health (CMV status not recorded). Some clones in this sample may be carry-over from other donors' samples.

In this sample, this clonotype turned up a few times. This chain joins TRBV9 and TRBJ2-5; TRBD2 is a possible D gene (7 bases). Trimming took off 2 bases at V and 1 base at J, with 12 bases between the two ends. Per germline, CDR1 SGDLS and CDR2 YYNGEE. The CDR3 extends over 15 amino acids. CDR3 bases: TGTGCCAGCAGCGTGGGGGGGGCTTCCCAAGAGACCCAGTACTTC. It codes for CASSVGGASQETQYF.

The rearrangement joins TRBV19 to TRBJ1-1, with D perhaps matching TRBD1 (5 bases). V was cut by 5 bases and J by 7 bases, with 17 bases left in between. CDR1 is LNHDA and CDR2 is SQIVND in the germline V gene (reference sequence). CDR3 size: 14 residues. CDR3: CASSLREGHYEAFF. Written as DNA, the CDR3 is TGTGCCAGTAGTCTTCGGGAGGGGCACTATGAAGCTTTCTTT.

The CDR3 spells CASKGSGPGQPQHF. DNA of the CDR3: TGTGCCAGCAAGGGATCGGGGCCGGGGCAGCCCCAGCATTTT. The rearrangement joins TRBV27 to TRBJ1-5, with D perhaps matching TRBD1 (5 bases). The CDR3 runs 14 residues. Germline CDR1 reads MNHEY; CDR2 reads SMNVEV (reference sequence). V was cut by 7 bases and J by 7 bases, with 17 bases left in between.

This clonotype was picked up a small number of times. The rearrangement uses TRBV6-6 and TRBJ2-7; 11 bases are shared with TRBD2. Germline V gene data show CDR1 as MNHNY and CDR2 as SVGAGI (reference sequence). V lost 4 bases, J lost 0 bases, and 8 bases stayed unmatched. This CDR3 comprises 17 residues. The CDR3 region has the DNA TGTGCCAGCAGTTCCCTAGCGGGGGGCCTTCTCTCCTACGAGCAGTACGTC. Protein sequence: CASSSLAGGLLSYEQYV.

This clonotype came up a few times. The chain has TRBV6-2 or TRBV6-3 and TRBJ2-2; the D gene is possibly TRBD1 (5 bases). V was pared by 6 bases and J by 1 base, with 9 bases between. The CDR3 contains 14 residues. CDR1 MNHEY and CDR2 SVGEGT come from the germline V gene. CDR3 bases: TGTGCCAGCAGAAGAGGACAGAACACCGGGGAGCTGTTTTTT. It codes for CASRRGQNTGELFF.

The V and J genes are TRBV25-1 and TRBJ1-1; no definite D call. Trimming removed 5 bases at V and 0 bases at J, with 10 bases between. CDR1 is MGHDK, CDR2 SYGVNS, per germline. This CDR3 comprises 14 residues. The CDR3 DNA follows: TGTGCCAGCAGTCCAGGCATTATGAACACTGAAGCTTTCTTT. It yields the protein CASSPGIMNTEAFF.

This sequence joins TRBV20-1 and TRBJ1-1, with D possibly being TRBD1 (6 bases). This CDR3 is built from 12 residues. Germline loops: CDR1 DFQATT, CDR2 SNEGSKA (reference sequence). V was trimmed by 4 bases and J by 11 bases, leaving 17 bases between them. CDR3 nucleotide sequence: TGCAGTGCTAAGGTCGGGGGCGCGTTGGCTTTCTTT. Its protein is CSAKVGGALAFF.

The CDR3 here is CASSLAPASSYNEQFF. The CDR3 DNA reads as TGTGCCAGCAGCTTAGCCCCGGCAAGCTCCTACAATGAGCAGTTCTTC. The chain recombines TRBV7-6 with TRBJ2-1, with D unclear. Deletions cut 0 bases from V and 0 bases from J, with 9 bases between. Germline loops: CDR1 SGHVS, CDR2 FNYEAQ. The CDR3 loop spans 16 amino acids.

This clonotype has a handful of counts. This chain connects TRBV6-5 to TRBJ1-2; D not certain. Per germline, CDR1 MNHEY and CDR2 SVGAGI. The CDR3 runs to 16 residues. V lost 0 bases, J lost 4 bases, and 15 bases lay in between. The CDR3: CASSYSRREGTYGYTF. The CDR3, as DNA: TGTGCCAGCAGTTACTCGAGGAGGGAAGGTACCTATGGCTACACCTTC.

The genes are TRBV7-2 and TRBJ1-2; TRBD1 matches 7 bases. CDR3 length: 15 amino acids. V shed 1 base and J 8 bases; nucleotides not matched to a gene: 10. Germline lookup yields CDR1 SGHTA and CDR2 FQGNSA. CDR3 protein: CASSLGDSLIGGYTF. As DNA, the CDR3 is TGTGCCAGCAGCTTAGGGGACAGCCTGATTGGGGGCTACACCTTC.

The V gene is TRBV6-2 or TRBV6-3, the J gene TRBJ1-1; D unclear. Trimming removed 0 bases at V and 5 bases at J, with 10 bases between. The CDR3 sequence is 14 residues long. Germline V gene lookup returns CDR1 MNHEY and CDR2 SVGEGT. The CDR3 sequence is CASSYSRKGTEAFF. Written as DNA, the CDR3 is TGTGCCAGCAGTTACTCGAGGAAAGGGACTGAAGCTTTCTTT.

This clonotype was detected ten times or more. This chain connects TRBV12-3 or TRBV12-4 to TRBJ1-3; 8 bases match TRBD1. The CDR3 is 16 residues long. V lost 7 bases to trimming and J lost 4 bases; unmatched junction nucleotides: 12. The CDR3 sequence: CASNRRQGSSGNTIYF. Written as DNA, the CDR3 is TGTGCCAGCAATCGTCGACAGGGGAGTTCGGGAAACACCATATATTTT.

V gene TRBV11-2 combines with J gene TRBJ2-3, with 13 bases fitting TRBD2. CDR3 size: 19 residues. CDR1 and CDR2 from the germline V gene are SGHAT and FQNNGV. J was trimmed by 1 base and V by 5 bases; bases with no gene match: 12. DNA of the CDR3: TGTGCCAGCAGCCACTGGACTAGCGGGGGTCAATTCCGCACAGATACGCAGTATTTT. Its protein is CASSHWTSGGQFRTDTQYF.

A remark on this clonotype: It may be a read error: a sequence one base away is much more abundant. The chain has TRBV7-3 and TRBJ2-2; TRBD1 agrees at 7 bases. Looked up from germline, CDR1 is SGHTA and CDR2 is FQGTGA. CDR3 length equals 17 residues. In nucleotides, the CDR3 is TGTGCCAGCAGCTTACCAAGACAGGGCCCGAACACCGGGGAGCAGTTTTTT. Translated, it gives CASSLPRQGPNTGEQFF. The variable domain in full, completed from reference TRBV7-3 and TRBJ2-2, reads GAGVSQTPSNKVTEKGKYVELRCDPISGHTALYWYRQSLGQGPEFLIYFQGTGAADDSGLPNDRFFAVRPEGSVSTLKIQRTERGDSAVYLCASSLPRQGPNTGEQFFGEGSRLTVL.

The chain uses TRBV7-2 and TRBJ1-6; a possible D gene is TRBD1 (6 bases). V dropped 5 bases and J dropped 8 bases, with 19 bases sitting between them. In germline, CDR1 is SGHTA, CDR2 FQGNSA. The CDR3 is made up of 16 amino acids. CDR3 region: CASSVIQGGPHSPLHF. The CDR3 DNA sequence: TGTGCCAGCAGCGTCATACAGGGCGGCCCCCATTCACCCCTCCACTTT.

This chain connects TRBV27 to TRBJ2-7; 8 nucleotides line up with TRBD2. The CDR3 covers 14 residues. Germline-derived CDR1 and CDR2 are MNHEY and SMNVEV (reference sequence). V was clipped by 2 bases and J by 4 bases; unmatched bases: 4. The CDR3 here is CASSLDRGGYEQYF. CDR3 coding DNA: TGTGCCAGCAGTTTAGATCGGGGGGGGTACGAGCAGTACTTC.

This clonotype showed up just a few times. The chain combines TRBV11-2 with TRBJ2-3; 7 bases align to TRBD1. CDR1 and CDR2 (germline): SGHAT, FQNNGV. V lost 3 bases to trimming and J lost 0 bases; unmatched junction nucleotides: 6. The CDR3 is 16 residues long. CDR3 nucleotides: TGTGCCAGCAGCTTGAAACAGGGGCCCAGCACAGATACGCAGTATTTT. Protein product: CASSLKQGPSTDTQYF.

This clonotype was counted between two and nine times. The rearrangement uses TRBV11-3 and TRBJ2-5; a possible D gene is TRBD1 (6 bases). V shed 5 bases and J shed 0 bases, with 13 bases lying between them. This CDR3 is built from 15 residues. Looked up from germline, CDR1 is SGHNT and CDR2 is YENEEA. The CDR3 loop is CASSPGDKNQETQYF. CDR3 sequence (DNA): TGTGCCAGCAGCCCTGGGGACAAGAACCAAGAGACCCAGTACTTC.

The CDR3, as DNA: TGTGCCAGCAGTTTTTGGGCTAGCGGGGCAGATACGCAGTATTTT. This codes for CASSFWASGADTQYF. The chain employs TRBV12-3 or TRBV12-4 and TRBJ2-3, with 9 positions matching TRBD2. This CDR3 region has 15 residues. Trimming took 3 bases from V and 4 from J; bases not matched to a gene: 5.

This chain uses TRBV27 with TRBJ1-1; the match to TRBD1 covers 11 bases. The CDR3 extends over 15 amino acids. The junction had 4 bases not matched to a gene; V was cut back by 2 bases and J by 5 bases. Germline V gene data show CDR1 as MNHEY and CDR2 as SMNVEV (reference sequence). The CDR3, as DNA: TGTGCCAGCAGTTTAATCGGGACAGGGGGAACTGAAGCTTTCTTT. This encodes CASSLIGTGGTEAFF.

This clonotype has just a few counts. This may arise from a read error, as a much more abundant clone is one base away. The chain couples TRBV12-3 or TRBV12-4 to TRBJ2-1, with TRBD1 as a possible D gene (6 bases). There are 12 residues in the CDR3. Trimming removed 5 bases from V and 6 bases from J, with 8 bases in between. The CDR3 loop reads CASSHRVNEQFF. In DNA form, the CDR3 reads TGTGCCAGCAGTCACAGGGTCAATGAGCAGTTCTTC.

This clonotype was detected ten times or more. The chain recombines TRBV12-3 or TRBV12-4 with TRBJ1-4, with D perhaps TRBD1 (6 bases). Between the trimmed V and J ends, which lost 8 bases and 5 bases, there was a span of 12 bases. The CDR3 has 13 residues. This chain's CDR3 is CASSQGQNEKLFF. The DNA of the CDR3 is TGTGCCAGCTCCCAGGGGCAGAATGAAAAACTGTTTTTT.

There are many counts of this clonotype. The chain links TRBV6-1 to TRBJ1-1, with a possible D match to TRBD1 (5 bases). The CDR3 is 13 amino acids. V was clipped by 3 bases and J by 4 bases, with 9 bases between them. From germline, CDR1 is MNHNS and CDR2 SASEGT. The CDR3 DNA follows: TGTGCCAGCAGTGACCGCAGGGCCACTGAAGCTTTCTTT. Its protein is CASSDRRATEAFF.

This clonotype was recorded at least ten times. The rearrangement links TRBV7-9 to TRBJ1-2; TRBD1 is a possible D gene (6 bases). The CDR3 runs to 16 residues. The V gene's germline CDR1 is SEHNR and CDR2 FQNEAQ (reference sequence). Deletions cut 8 bases from V and 4 bases from J, with 23 bases between. The CDR3 sequence: CASFSGETGFTYGYTF. The CDR3 nucleotides are TGTGCCAGCTTCTCGGGGGAGACAGGCTTTACCTATGGCTACACCTTC.

This clonotype came up a few times. The J gene is TRBJ1-2, the V gene TRBV12-3 or TRBV12-4; TRBD1 matches at 7 bases. J was trimmed by 1 base and V by 8 bases; bases with no gene match: 13. CDR3 size: 16 residues. The CDR3 spells CASQNSGGQVNYGYTF. The CDR3 bases are TGTGCCAGCCAGAATTCAGGGGGTCAAGTTAACTATGGCTACACCTTC.

This chain connects TRBV9 to TRBJ1-6; D is possibly TRBD1 (6 bases). The germline gives CDR1 SGDLS, CDR2 YYNGEE. The ends were cut back, 6 bases at V and 2 bases at J, with 15 bases in the middle. There are 16 residues in the CDR3. The CDR3 spells CASTTGSGAYNSPLHF. CDR3 DNA: TGTGCCAGCACCACAGGGTCTGGCGCCTATAATTCACCCCTCCACTTT.

The rearrangement joins TRBV27 to TRBJ1-2; possible D gene TRBD1, 5 bases. Trimming stripped 2 bases from V and 6 bases from J, with 10 bases between. CDR3 size: 13 residues. Looked up from germline, CDR1 is MNHEY and CDR2 is SMNVEV (reference sequence). CDR3 nucleotide sequence: TGTGCCAGCAGTTTAACGTGGGGCAATGGCTACACCTTC. Protein: CASSLTWGNGYTF.